This TCR beta chain is from a study of cytomegalovirus exposure and HLA in healthy donors. Primers: 60 Vbeta forward and 13 Jbeta reverse. Produced via immunoSEQ multiplex PCR; TCRdb's table is partial and in-frame only. This table holds around 140,000 clones, 55% to 75% found once. Findings of the study overall: Reports state that TCR beta sequences accurately predicted most subjects' HLA-A and HLA-B alleles. HLA alleles were associated with around 17,000 TCR beta sequences in a later analysis at 0.05 false discovery rate.

Germline-derived CDR1 and CDR2 are MNHNS and SASEGT. The CDR3 is made up of 15 amino acids. Trimming took 5 bases from V and 4 from J, leaving 14 bases between them. On this clone: The antigen is not known.

The J gene is TRBJ1-4, the V gene TRBV6-1; weak D call: TRBD1 (5 bases). The sequencing input was PBMCs. The source of this sequence is a man aged 50 to 59 in good health and CMV-seropositive. The CDR3 sequence: CASSSGSGGNEKLFF. The CDR3 nucleotides are TGTGCCAGCAGTTCTGGTTCCGGGGGTAATGAAAAACTGTTTTTT.